This TCR beta chain was retrieved from a study of regulatory T cells in long-lasting Graves disease. About the research overall: Disease was considered persistent Graves' disease after over 5 years of antithyroid drugs (with positive TSH receptor antibodies).

Researchers made TCR beta libraries by using iRepertoire HTBI primers and running Arm-PCR on CDR3 regions. TCRdb processed the multiplex PCR reads anew with MiXCR; each CDR3 protein has one entry. The table lists some 470,000 distinct CDR3 sequences, about 22% of them singletons, with approximately 6.4% in the top ten. This clonotype was counted between two and nine times. The time point is: persistent/refractory GD, antithyroid drugs over 5 years with positive TRAb. PBMC-extracted RNA yielded the TCR library. Sequenced material: peripheral blood mononuclear cells (PBMCs), taken when the disease was refractory, from a patient treated with antithyroid drugs. The receptor was isolated from a female donor with Graves disease.

Here the CDR3 reads CASSPRDGINEKLFF. CDR3 nucleotide sequence: TGTGCCAGCTCACCCCGGGACGGAATTAATGAAAAACTGTTTTTT. The chain couples TRBV18 to TRBJ1-4; perhaps TRBD1 as D (5 bases). CDR1 and CDR2 (germline): KGHSH, LQKENI. The CDR3 is made up of 15 amino acids. The germline V and J ends were trimmed by 3 bases and 4 bases, with 12 bases remaining between them.